This entry describes one T cell receptor beta chain. Sequencing was performed with immunoSEQ multiplex PCR; in TCRdb, only in-frame clones are kept and a portion is missing. The sample has tens of thousands of clones; 81% are singletons. This record belongs to a study of blood T cell repertoires in COVID-19. In the study overall: Acute-phase and convalescent COVID-19 samples originated in the United States, Italy and Spain. The cDNA or gDNA used as material had been derived from T cells, B-cell-depleted T cells, or PBMCs.

This CDR3 has 17 amino acids. Germline V gene data show CDR1 as SGHTA and CDR2 as FQGTGA. The V gene end was trimmed by 4 bases and the J gene end by 4 bases; junction bases not matched to a gene: 12. V and J are TRBV7-3 and TRBJ2-5; TRBD1 agrees at 10 bases. This receptor was taken from an elderly man with active or convalescent COVID-19. Material: peripheral blood. The CDR3 region is CASSYPSTGGFIETQYF. The CDR3 DNA sequence: TGTGCCAGCAGCTACCCCTCGACAGGGGGCTTTATAGAGACCCAGTACTTC.